The rows below give T cell receptor beta chains drawn from one sample of a study of T cell repertoires in cytomegalovirus infection. TCRdb reanalysed the reads using MiXCR and keeps one entry per CDR3 protein. The data contain about 490,000 distinct CDR3 sequences, around 10% of them seen just once; the ten biggest clones take up roughly a tenth. Sequenced sample: PBMCs. The receptors here all came from a human donor in good health (CMV status not recorded). Some clones in this sample may be carry-over from other donors' samples. Each CDR3 is given with its conserved first and last residue. A D gene is named only where the DNA matches it firmly. Some rows have no size entry. The others give once, few or many, or a class for an expanded clone.

CASSEWGLGTEAFF	TGTGCCAGCAGCGAATGGGGGCTGGGGACTGAAGCTTTCTTT	-	few	TRBJ1-1	TRBV3-1
CATSRAVTGGEVTQYF	TGTGCCACCAGCAGAGCTGTGACAGGGGGCGAGGTTACGCAGTATTTT	TRBD1	few	TRBJ2-3	TRBV15
CASSPRALVGETQYF	TGTGCCAGCAGCCCCCGGGCCCTAGTAGGAGAGACCCAGTACTTC	-	few	TRBJ2-5	TRBV7-7
CASSLGASIEQFF	TGTGCCAGCAGCCTTGGGGCTAGCATTGAGCAGTTCTTC	-	-	TRBJ2-1	TRBV11-3
CASSLSGAGRSLQDTQYF	TGTGCCAGCAGCTTATCAGGTGCGGGGCGGTCCTTGCAAGATACGCAGTATTTT	-	few	TRBJ2-3	TRBV7-9
CASSLTGVDSNQPQHF	TGTGCCAGCAGCCTCACAGGGGTGGATAGCAATCAGCCCCAGCATTTT	TRBD1	many	TRBJ1-5	TRBV6-1
CSSPQSTDTQYF	TGCAGCTCTCCGCAGAGCACAGATACGCAGTATTTT	-	few	TRBJ2-3	TRBV20-1
CASSLSWTSKEQFF	TGTGCCAGCAGTTTGTCGTGGACTAGCAAGGAGCAGTTCTTC	TRBD2	many	TRBJ2-1	TRBV27
CASSPRLAGSQETQYF	TGTGCCAGCAGCCCACGACTAGCGGGGTCCCAAGAGACCCAGTACTTC	TRBD2	many	TRBJ2-5	TRBV28
CASSPGPGTGDEKLFF	TGTGCCAGCAGTCCCGGACCTGGGACAGGGGACGAAAAACTGTTTTTT	TRBD1	many	TRBJ1-4	TRBV12-3/TRBV12-4
CASSLLAGVVYNEQFF	TGTGCCAGCAGTTTGTTAGCGGGAGTGGTCTACAATGAGCAGTTCTTC	TRBD2	-	TRBJ2-1	TRBV28
CSARDMEQGFNEQFF	TGCAGTGCTAGAGATATGGAGCAGGGCTTCAATGAGCAGTTCTTC	-	few	TRBJ2-1	TRBV20-1
CASALSGDFYNEQFF	TGTGCCAGCGCGCTCTCGGGTGATTTCTACAATGAGCAGTTCTTC	-	many	TRBJ2-1	TRBV7-3
CASSLEGGAFNEQFF	TGCGCCAGCAGCTTGGAAGGGGGGGCCTTCAATGAGCAGTTCTTC	-	many	TRBJ2-1	TRBV5-1
CASSGTAGLDNEQFF	TGTGCCAGCAGCGGAACAGCGGGACTAGACAATGAGCAGTTCTTC	TRBD2	few	TRBJ2-1	TRBV11-3
CSAVGAGGGETQYF	TGCAGTGCGGTGGGGGCGGGGGGGGGAGAGACCCAGTACTTC	TRBD2	few	TRBJ2-5	TRBV20-1
CASSPGQGRAGELFF	TGTGCCAGCAGCCCAGGACAGGGGCGAGCCGGGGAGCTGTTTTTT	TRBD1	many	TRBJ2-2	TRBV7-8
CSVRLAGPPYEQYF	TGCAGCGTAAGACTAGCGGGCCCTCCCTACGAGCAGTACTTC	TRBD2	-	TRBJ2-7	TRBV29-1
CASSRDRSFDTQYF	TGTGCCAGTAGCCGGGACAGGAGCTTCGATACGCAGTATTTT	TRBD1	few	TRBJ2-3	TRBV19
CASSLGPTDYEQYF	TGTGCCAGCAGTTTAGGACCGACAGACTACGAGCAGTACTTC	-	many	TRBJ2-7	TRBV12-3/TRBV12-4
CSAHGTGKETQYF	TGCAGTGCCCACGGCACAGGGAAAGAGACCCAGTACTTC	-	-	TRBJ2-5	TRBV20-1
CASSPVGWYEQFF	TGTGCCAGCAGCCCCGTGGGTTGGTATGAGCAGTTCTTC	-	-	TRBJ2-1	TRBV7-9
CASRTLSGRTAGEQFF	TGTGCCAGCAGAACCCTTAGCGGGAGGACGGCCGGTGAGCAGTTCTTC	TRBD2	few	TRBJ2-1	TRBV6-1
CASSLLTSGRTDTQYF	TGTGCCAGCAGCCTCCTCACTAGCGGGAGGACAGATACGCAGTATTTT	TRBD2	few	TRBJ2-3	TRBV7-9
CSARDLMREQQETQYF	TGCAGTGCTAGAGATCTGATGAGGGAGCAACAAGAGACCCAGTACTTC	-	few	TRBJ2-5	TRBV20-1
CASSRESKAQHF	TGTGCCAGCAGCCGAGAATCCAAGGCCCAGCATTTT	-	many	TRBJ1-5	TRBV11-3
CASRVPGQNNSPLHF	TGTGCCAGCAGGGTACCGGGACAGAATAATTCACCCCTCCACTTT	TRBD1	many	TRBJ1-6	TRBV6-1
CASSLVRRGGLETQYF	TGTGCCAGCAGCTTAGTCCGTCGGGGGGGGCTGGAGACCCAGTACTTC	TRBD2	many	TRBJ2-5	TRBV7-6
CATSDGHNYGYTF	TGTGCCACCAGTGATGGACATAACTATGGCTACACCTTC	-	-	TRBJ1-2	TRBV24-1
CSARDSLAGRTDTQYF	TGCAGTGCTAGAGATTCACTAGCGGGCCGCACAGATACGCAGTATTTT	TRBD2	few	TRBJ2-3	TRBV20-1
CASSPSVGVSGNTIYF	TGTGCCAGCAGCCCAAGTGTAGGTGTCTCTGGAAACACCATATATTTT	-	many	TRBJ1-3	TRBV6-6
CASSLDILLGSSYEQYF	TGCGCCAGCAGCTTGGATATCCTTTTGGGGTCTTCCTACGAGCAGTACTTC	-	many	TRBJ2-7	TRBV5-1
CASSLAETPYF	TGTGCCAGTAGCCTGGCAGAGACCCCGTACTTC	-	-	TRBJ2-5	TRBV19
CASSLMGDTRELFF	TGTGCCAGCAGCTTGATGGGGGACACCCGGGAGCTGTTTTTT	-	once	TRBJ2-2	TRBV5-3
CSASPGAGGYTF	TGCAGTGCCTCTCCGGGGGCAGGTGGCTACACCTTC	-	many	TRBJ1-2	TRBV20-1
CASSLVGVPGGYTF	TGTGCCAGCAGCCTAGTGGGAGTCCCGGGTGGCTACACCTTC	-	many	TRBJ1-2	TRBV7-9
CASSARISSHTDTQYF	TGTGCCAGCTCAGCACGGATTAGCAGCCACACAGATACGCAGTATTTT	-	few	TRBJ2-3	TRBV18
CASSRDFQDTQYF	TGTGCCAGCAGCCGGGACTTCCAAGATACGCAGTATTTT	-	many	TRBJ2-3	TRBV11-1
CASNTGTGGRTGELFF	TGTGCCAGCAACACCGGGACAGGGGGGAGGACCGGGGAGCTGTTTTTT	TRBD1	many	TRBJ2-2	TRBV2
CASSSGGSGANVLTF	TGTGCCAGCAGCTCAGGAGGGTCTGGGGCCAACGTCCTGACTTTC	-	many	TRBJ2-6	TRBV7-2
CASSLAGGRPTGELFF	TGCGCCAGCAGCTTAGCCGGGGGCCGCCCGACCGGGGAGCTGTTTTTT	-	few	TRBJ2-2	TRBV5-1
CASSSRYRDRALNTEAFF	TGTGCCAGCAGTTCGCGATACCGGGACAGGGCGCTGAACACTGAAGCTTTCTTT	TRBD1	few	TRBJ1-1	TRBV28
CASSTTGAGVETQYF	TGTGCCAGCAGCACCACGGGGGCGGGAGTGGAGACCCAGTACTTC	-	many	TRBJ2-5	TRBV12-3/TRBV12-4
CASNAAFYEQYF	TGTGCCAGCAACGCCGCCTTCTACGAGCAGTACTTC	-	-	TRBJ2-7	TRBV2
CASWEGGSYNEQFF	TGTGCCAGCTGGGAGGGGGGGAGCTACAATGAGCAGTTCTTC	-	many	TRBJ2-1	TRBV7-9
CASSVAAGGDTGELFF	TGTGCCAGCAGCGTAGCGGCGGGGGGGGACACCGGGGAGCTGTTTTTT	TRBD2	-	TRBJ2-2	TRBV9
CASSRGTAGNTIYF	TGTGCCAGCAGCCGTGGGACAGCTGGAAACACCATATATTTT	TRBD1	many	TRBJ1-3	TRBV5-8
CASREDRGRQPQHF	TGTGCCAGCAGGGAAGACAGGGGGAGACAGCCCCAGCATTTT	TRBD1	many	TRBJ1-5	TRBV12-3/TRBV12-4
CASSPPGRGRFNEQFF	TGTGCCAGCAGCCCCCCCGGTCGAGGGCGGTTTAATGAGCAGTTCTTC	-	many	TRBJ2-1	TRBV7-9
CASRPTRFSYNEQFF	TGTGCCAGCAGGCCAACTAGATTTTCCTACAATGAGCAGTTCTTC	-	-	TRBJ2-1	TRBV7-2
CSVAGGAGSTDTQYF	TGCAGCGTTGCCGGGGGAGCTGGTAGCACAGATACGCAGTATTTT	-	-	TRBJ2-3	TRBV29-1
CASRRHSQETQYF	TGTGCCAGCAGGCGACATAGCCAAGAGACCCAGTACTTC	-	few	TRBJ2-5	TRBV28
CSARLLFEQYF	TGCAGTGCTAGGTTATTATTCGAGCAGTACTTC	-	-	TRBJ2-7	TRBV20-1
CSAAPVGLLDEKLFF	TGCAGTGCCGCCCCCGTGGGGCTTTTGGATGAAAAACTGTTTTTT	-	-	TRBJ1-4	TRBV20-1